This TCR beta chain was recorded in a study of post-analysis software for immune sequencing data. TCR beta cDNA libraries had unique molecular identifiers. TCRdb reprocessed the PCR reads with MiXCR, giving one entry per CDR3 protein. The table includes approximately 690,000 distinct CDR3 sequences, 59% detected once. Study-level findings and limits: Compared with controls, patients had more of 4 to 6 TRBV segments, including TRBV5-6, TRBV5-1 and TRBV20-1. When the samples were clustered directly with F measure, those that had been prepared in the same batch showed strong co-clustering. A significant reduction in normalized Chao1 diversity was observed in multiple sclerosis patients versus controls.

V lost 1 base and J lost 2, with 11 bases in between. Germline V gene lookup returns CDR1 SGHVS and CDR2 FQNEAQ. The CDR3 extends over 15 amino acids. Note on this clonotype: Its antigen remains unidentified.

This chain links TRBV7-8 with TRBJ2-5; possible D gene TRBD2, 6 bases. The source of this sequence is a girl aged 2-10 years with multiple sclerosis. Sequencing was done on a sample of blood. The DNA of the CDR3 is TGTGCCAGCAGCTTAGACGGGGGTTCTCAAGAGACCCAGTACTTC. This encodes CASSLDGGSQETQYF.